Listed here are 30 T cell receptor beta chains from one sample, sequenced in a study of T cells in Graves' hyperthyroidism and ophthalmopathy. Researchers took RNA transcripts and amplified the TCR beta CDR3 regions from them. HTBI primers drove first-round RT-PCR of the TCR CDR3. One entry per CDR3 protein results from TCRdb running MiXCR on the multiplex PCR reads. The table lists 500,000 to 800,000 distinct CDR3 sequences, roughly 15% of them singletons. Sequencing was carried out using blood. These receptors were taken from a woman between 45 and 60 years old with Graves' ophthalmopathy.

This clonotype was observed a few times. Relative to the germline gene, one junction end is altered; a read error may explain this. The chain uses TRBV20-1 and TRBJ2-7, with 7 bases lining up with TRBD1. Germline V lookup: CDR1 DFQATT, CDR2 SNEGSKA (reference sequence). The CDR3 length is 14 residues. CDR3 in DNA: TGCAGTGCTGGAGACAGGGTGTCGTCCTACGAGCAGTACTTC. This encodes CSAGDRVSSYEQYF.

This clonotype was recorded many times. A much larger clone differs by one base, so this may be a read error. The CDR3 sequence is CASSSLSEQYF. CDR3 in DNA: TGTGCCAGCAGCTCCCTCTCCGAGCAGTACTTC. The chain carries TRBV13 and TRBJ2-7; D ambiguous. From germline, CDR1 is PRHDT and CDR2 FYEKMQ (reference sequence). Trimming left V 4 bases short and J 6 bases short, with 7 bases between. The CDR3 spans 11 residues.

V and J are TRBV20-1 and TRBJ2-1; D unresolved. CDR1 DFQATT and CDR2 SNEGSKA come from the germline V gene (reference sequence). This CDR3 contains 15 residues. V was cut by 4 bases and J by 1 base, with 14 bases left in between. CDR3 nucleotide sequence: TGCAGTGCTACCCTACGCGCCACGTCCTACAATGAGCAGTTCTTC. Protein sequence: CSATLRATSYNEQFF.

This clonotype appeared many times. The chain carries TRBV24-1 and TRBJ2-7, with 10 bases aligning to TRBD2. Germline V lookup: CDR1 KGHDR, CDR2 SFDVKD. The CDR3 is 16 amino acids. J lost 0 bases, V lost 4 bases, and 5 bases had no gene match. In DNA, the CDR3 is TGTGCCACCAGTGACCCTCTAGCGGGAGACTCCTACGAGCAGTACTTC. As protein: CATSDPLAGDSYEQYF.

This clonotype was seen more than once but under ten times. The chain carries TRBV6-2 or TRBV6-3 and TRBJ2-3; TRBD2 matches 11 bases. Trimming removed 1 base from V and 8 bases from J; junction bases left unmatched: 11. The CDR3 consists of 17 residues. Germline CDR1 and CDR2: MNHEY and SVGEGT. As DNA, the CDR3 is TGTGCCAGCAGTTACTACCGACTAGCGGGGATTAAACCTACGCAGTATTTT. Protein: CASSYYRLAGIKPTQYF.

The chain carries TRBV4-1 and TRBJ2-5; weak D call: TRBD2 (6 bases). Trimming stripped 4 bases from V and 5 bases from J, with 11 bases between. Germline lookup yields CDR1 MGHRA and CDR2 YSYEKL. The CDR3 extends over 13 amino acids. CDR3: CASSLGLRETQYF. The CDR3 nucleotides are TGCGCCAGCAGCCTGGGACTTAGGGAGACCCAGTACTTC.

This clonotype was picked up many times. Here the CDR3 reads CAISERAGTDTQYF. CDR3 coding DNA: TGTGCCATCAGTGAGCGAGCGGGAACAGATACGCAGTATTTT. The J gene is TRBJ2-3, the V gene TRBV10-3; 7 bases map to TRBD2. Trimming cost V 2 bases and J 3 bases; bases outside gene matches: 2. The germline V gene has CDR1 ENHRY and CDR2 SYGVKD. CDR3 length equals 14 residues.

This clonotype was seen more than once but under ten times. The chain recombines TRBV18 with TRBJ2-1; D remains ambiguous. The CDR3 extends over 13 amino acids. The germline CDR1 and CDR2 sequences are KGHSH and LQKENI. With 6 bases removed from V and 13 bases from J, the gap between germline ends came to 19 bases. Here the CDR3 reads CASSPRIEFLQFF. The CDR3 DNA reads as TGTGCCAGCTCCCCCCGCATAGAGTTTTTACAGTTCTTC.

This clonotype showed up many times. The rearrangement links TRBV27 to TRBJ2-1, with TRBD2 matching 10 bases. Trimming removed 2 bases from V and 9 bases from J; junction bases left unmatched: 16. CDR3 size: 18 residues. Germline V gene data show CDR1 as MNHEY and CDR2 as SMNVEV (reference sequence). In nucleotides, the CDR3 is TGTGCCAGCAGTTTACGGTGGCTAGCGGGAGATTCGGGGGGTGAGCAGTTCTTC. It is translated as CASSLRWLAGDSGGEQFF.

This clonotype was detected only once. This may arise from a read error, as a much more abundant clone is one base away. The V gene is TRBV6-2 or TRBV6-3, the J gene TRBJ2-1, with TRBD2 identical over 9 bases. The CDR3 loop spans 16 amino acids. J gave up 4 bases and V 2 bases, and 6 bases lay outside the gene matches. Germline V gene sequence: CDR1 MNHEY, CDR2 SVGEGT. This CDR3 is CASSYVIAGAYNEQFF. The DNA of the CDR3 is TGTGCCAGCAGTTACGTCATAGCGGGAGCTTACAATGAGCAGTTCTTC.

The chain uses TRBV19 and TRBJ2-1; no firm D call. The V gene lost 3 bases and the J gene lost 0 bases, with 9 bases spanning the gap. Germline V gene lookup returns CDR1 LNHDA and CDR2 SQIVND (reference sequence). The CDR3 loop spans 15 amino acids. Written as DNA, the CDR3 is TGTGCCAGTAGTATCCTACCCTTCTCCTACAATGAGCAGTTCTTC. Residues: CASSILPFSYNEQFF.

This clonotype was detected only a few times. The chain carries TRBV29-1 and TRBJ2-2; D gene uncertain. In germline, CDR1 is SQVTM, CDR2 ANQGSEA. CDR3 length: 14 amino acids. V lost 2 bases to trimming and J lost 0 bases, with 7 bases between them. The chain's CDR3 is CSVEQATNTGELFF. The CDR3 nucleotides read TGCAGCGTTGAACAAGCTACGAACACCGGGGAGCTGTTTTTT.

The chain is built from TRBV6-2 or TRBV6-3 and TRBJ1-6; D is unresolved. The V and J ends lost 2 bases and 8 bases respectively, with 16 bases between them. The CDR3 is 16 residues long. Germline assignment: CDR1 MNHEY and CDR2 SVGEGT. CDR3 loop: CASSYGGFEGHSPLHF. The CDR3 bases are TGTGCCAGCAGTTACGGAGGGTTCGAGGGTCATTCACCCCTCCACTTT.

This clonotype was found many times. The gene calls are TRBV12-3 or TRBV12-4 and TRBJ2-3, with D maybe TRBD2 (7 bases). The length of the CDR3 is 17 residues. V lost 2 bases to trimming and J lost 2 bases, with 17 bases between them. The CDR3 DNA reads TGTGCCAGCAGTTTAATGGGAGGGGGAGGCCTCACAGATACGCAGTATTTT. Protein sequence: CASSLMGGGGLTDTQYF.

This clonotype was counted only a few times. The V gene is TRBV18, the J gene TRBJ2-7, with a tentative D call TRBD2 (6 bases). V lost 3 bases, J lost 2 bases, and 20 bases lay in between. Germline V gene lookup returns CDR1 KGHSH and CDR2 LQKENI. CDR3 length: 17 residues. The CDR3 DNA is TGTGCCAGCTCACCGGGTCGCCGAGGAGGGGTCACCTACGAGCAGTACTTC. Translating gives CASSPGRRGGVTYEQYF.

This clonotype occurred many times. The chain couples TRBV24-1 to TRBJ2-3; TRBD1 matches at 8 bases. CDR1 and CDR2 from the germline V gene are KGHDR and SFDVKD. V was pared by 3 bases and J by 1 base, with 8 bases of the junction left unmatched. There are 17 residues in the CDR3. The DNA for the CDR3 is TGTGCCACCAGTGATCCAGGGGGCGCAGTGGGCACAGATACGCAGTATTTT. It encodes CATSDPGGAVGTDTQYF.

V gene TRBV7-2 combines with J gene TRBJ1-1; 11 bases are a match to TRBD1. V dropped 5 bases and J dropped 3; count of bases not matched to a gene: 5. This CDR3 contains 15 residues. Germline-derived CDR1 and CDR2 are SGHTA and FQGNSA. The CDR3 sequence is CASSPDRGPHTEAFF. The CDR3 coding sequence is TGTGCCAGCAGCCCGGACAGGGGGCCCCACACTGAAGCTTTCTTT.

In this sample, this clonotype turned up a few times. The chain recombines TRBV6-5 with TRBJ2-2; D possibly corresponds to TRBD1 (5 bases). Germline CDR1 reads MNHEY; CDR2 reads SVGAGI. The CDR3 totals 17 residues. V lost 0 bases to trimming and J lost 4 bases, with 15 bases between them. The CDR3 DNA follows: TGTGCCAGCAGTTACTCGACAGTGGGGCTAACCACCGGGGAGCTGTTTTTT. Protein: CASSYSTVGLTTGELFF.

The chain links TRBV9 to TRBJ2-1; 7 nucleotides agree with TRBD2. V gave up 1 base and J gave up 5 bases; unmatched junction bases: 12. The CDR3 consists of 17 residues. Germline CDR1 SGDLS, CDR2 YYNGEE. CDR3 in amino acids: CASSVSAGDQVDNEQFF. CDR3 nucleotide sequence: TGTGCCAGCAGCGTATCTGCGGGAGACCAGGTAGACAATGAGCAGTTCTTC. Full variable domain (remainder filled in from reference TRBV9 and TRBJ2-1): DSGVTQTPKHLITATGQRVTLRCSPRSGDLSVYWYQQSLDQGLQFLIQYYNGEERAKGNILERFSAQQFPDLHSELNLSSLELGDSALYFCASSVSAGDQVDNEQFFGPGTRLTVL.

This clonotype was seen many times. For the CDR3, the DNA is TGTGCCAGCAGCCTAGTCAGGGTCGAGCAGTACTTC. It is translated as CASSLVRVEQYF. V gene TRBV11-2 combines with J gene TRBJ2-7, with D tentatively TRBD1 (5 bases). Trimming pared 5 bases from V and 6 bases from J, leaving 11 bases between. This CDR3 comprises 12 residues. The germline gives CDR1 SGHAT, CDR2 FQNNGV.

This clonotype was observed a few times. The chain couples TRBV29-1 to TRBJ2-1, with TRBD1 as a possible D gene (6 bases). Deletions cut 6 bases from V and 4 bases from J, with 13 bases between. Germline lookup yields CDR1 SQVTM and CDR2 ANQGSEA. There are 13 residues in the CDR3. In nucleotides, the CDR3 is TGCAGCGTCGTAGGACAGTTATACAATGAGCAGTTCTTC. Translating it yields CSVVGQLYNEQFF.

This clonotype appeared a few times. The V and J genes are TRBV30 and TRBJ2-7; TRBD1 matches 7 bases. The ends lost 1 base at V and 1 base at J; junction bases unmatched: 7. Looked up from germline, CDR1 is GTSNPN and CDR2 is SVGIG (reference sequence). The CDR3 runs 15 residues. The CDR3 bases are TGTGCCTGGAGTGGAGGGGGCAGAAGTTCCTACGAGCAGTACTTC. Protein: CAWSGGGRSSYEQYF.

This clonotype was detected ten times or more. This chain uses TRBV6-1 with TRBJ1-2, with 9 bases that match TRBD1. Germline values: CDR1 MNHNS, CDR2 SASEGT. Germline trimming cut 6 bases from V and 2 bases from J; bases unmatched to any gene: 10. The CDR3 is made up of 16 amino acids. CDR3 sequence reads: CASRASSGTGNYGYTF. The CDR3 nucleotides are TGTGCCAGCAGAGCCAGTAGTGGGACAGGGAACTATGGCTACACCTTC.

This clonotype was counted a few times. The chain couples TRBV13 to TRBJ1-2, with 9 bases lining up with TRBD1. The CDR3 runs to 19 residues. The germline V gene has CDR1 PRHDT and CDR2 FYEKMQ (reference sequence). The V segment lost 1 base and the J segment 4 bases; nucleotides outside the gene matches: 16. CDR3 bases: TGTGCCAGCAGCTTAGCCATGGACAGGGGACGCTCGCTATTCTATGGCTACACCTTC. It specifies CASSLAMDRGRSLFYGYTF. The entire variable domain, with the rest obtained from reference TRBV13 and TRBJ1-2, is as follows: AAGVIQSPRHLIKEKRETATLKCYPIPRHDTVYWYQQGPGQDPQFLISFYEKMQSDKGSIPDRFSAQQFSDYHSELNMSSLELGDSALYFCASSLAMDRGRSLFYGYTFGSGTRLTVV.

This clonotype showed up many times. For the CDR3, the DNA is TGTGCCAGCACCTCCCGGGACAGGGGGAGTCAGCCCCAGCATTTT. This encodes CASTSRDRGSQPQHF. J is TRBJ1-5 and V is TRBV28, with 11 positions matching TRBD1. V dropped 7 bases and J dropped 6; count of bases not matched to a gene: 8. The CDR3 has 15 amino acids. The germline V gene has CDR1 MDHEN and CDR2 SYDVKM.

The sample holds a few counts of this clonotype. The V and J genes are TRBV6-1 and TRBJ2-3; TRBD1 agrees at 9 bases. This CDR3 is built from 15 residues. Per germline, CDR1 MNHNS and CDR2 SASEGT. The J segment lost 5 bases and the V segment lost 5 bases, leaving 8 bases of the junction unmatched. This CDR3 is CASSTGTGTGDTQYF. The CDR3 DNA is TGTGCCAGCAGTACCGGGACAGGGACAGGAGATACGCAGTATTTT.

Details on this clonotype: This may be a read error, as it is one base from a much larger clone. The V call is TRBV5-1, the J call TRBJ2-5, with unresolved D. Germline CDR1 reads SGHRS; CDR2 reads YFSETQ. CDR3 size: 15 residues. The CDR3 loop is CVSSLRNRLEETQYF. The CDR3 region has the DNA TGTGTCAGCAGCTTACGAAATCGGTTGGAAGAGACCCAGTACTTC.

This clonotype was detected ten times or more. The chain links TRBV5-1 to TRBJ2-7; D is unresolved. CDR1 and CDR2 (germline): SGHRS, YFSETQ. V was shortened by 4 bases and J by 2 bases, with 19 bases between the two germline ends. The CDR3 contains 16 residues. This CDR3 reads CASSTRSRNPPYEQYF. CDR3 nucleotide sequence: TGCGCCAGCAGCACGCGTTCACGGAACCCACCCTACGAGCAGTACTTC.

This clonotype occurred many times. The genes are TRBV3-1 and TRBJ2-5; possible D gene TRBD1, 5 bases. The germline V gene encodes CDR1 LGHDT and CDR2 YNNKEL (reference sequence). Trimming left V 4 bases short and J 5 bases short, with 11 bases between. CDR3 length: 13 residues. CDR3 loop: CASSRSTDETQYF. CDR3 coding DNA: TGTGCCAGCAGCCGCTCGACAGATGAGACCCAGTACTTC.

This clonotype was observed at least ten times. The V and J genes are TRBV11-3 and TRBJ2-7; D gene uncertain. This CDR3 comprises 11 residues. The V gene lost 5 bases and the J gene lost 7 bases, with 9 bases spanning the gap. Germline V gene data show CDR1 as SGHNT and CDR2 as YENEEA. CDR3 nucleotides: TGTGCCAGCAGCGCCCTCGCTGAGCAGTACTTC. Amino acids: CASSALAEQYF. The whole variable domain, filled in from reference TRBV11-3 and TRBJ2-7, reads EAGVVQSPRYKIIEKKQPVAFWCNPISGHNTLYWYLQNLGQGPELLIRYENEEAVDDSQLPKDRFSAERLKGVDSTLKIQPAELGDSAVYLCASSALAEQYFGPGTRLTVT.